This T cell receptor beta chain was captured in a study of shared clonotypes between healthy human individuals. Whole-study findings and limits: In the sorted subsets, rarefaction showed sequencing was incomplete despite large depth. The low donor count limited represented genetic and exposure-history diversity.

Deep was the level at which the assay was run. Sequencing used immunoSEQ multiplex PCR; TCRdb keeps in-frame clones, though not all of them. The profile shows about 770,000 clones, 72% of them singletons. For this clone: Its antigen is still unknown.

The CDR3 loop spans 15 amino acids. Germline loops: CDR1 SEHNR, CDR2 FQNEAQ (reference sequence). Trimming cost V 2 bases and J 6 bases; bases outside gene matches: 8. Sequenced material: memory CD4+ T cells sorted from blood. Subset noted: CD45RA-negative fraction. The V gene is TRBV7-9, the J gene TRBJ2-7, with TRBD2 matching 9 bases. This receptor was identified in a woman aged 30 to 39 in good health. The CDR3 nucleotides are TGTGCCAGCAGCTTACGGCGGGAGGGCTTTTCCGAGCAGTACTTC. This sequence encodes CASSLRREGFSEQYF.